The TCR beta chain described here comes from a study of a mutant IDH1 vaccine in newly diagnosed glioma. Whole-study context: Vaccines were first given 4-6 weeks after radiotherapy alone, or with temozolomide cycles. General observations from the study: With respect to changes in top peripheral T cell clonotypes, pseudoprogression seemed unrelated.

Time point here: week 5, during vaccination. Vaccination comprised doses that each held 300 ug of mutant IDH1 20-mer peptide, plus topical imiquimod. Concerning this clone: Its antigen is still unknown.

This CDR3 region has 12 residues. The germline CDR1 and CDR2 sequences are SEHNR and FQNEAQ (reference sequence). With 3 bases removed from V and 7 bases from J, the gap between germline ends came to 9 bases. The repertoire was sequenced with immunoSEQ multiplex PCR; TCRdb's copy has only in-frame clones and lacks some. The table records 60,000 or so clones, approximately 90% of them present only once. Sequenced here: PBMCs, sampled from a glioma patient whose treatment included an IDH1 peptide vaccine. The origin of this receptor is a woman in her forties with glioma. V gene TRBV7-9 combines with J gene TRBJ1-1, with D maybe TRBD1 (6 bases). The CDR3 DNA is TGTGCCAGCAGCTTGGACAGTCTTGAAGCTTTCTTT. This codes for CASSLDSLEAFF.